What follows describes a single T cell receptor (beta chain). These data are taken from a study of cytomegalovirus exposure and HLA in healthy donors. CDR1 and CDR2 (germline): MNHEY, SVGAGI. V dropped 5 bases and J dropped 6 bases, with 17 bases sitting between them. CDR3 length equals 14 residues. Clones were read by immunoSEQ multiplex PCR, and TCRdb kept only the in-frame ones, dropping some. Altogether about 98,000 clones are present, approximately 88% being singletons, with the ten largest covering approximately 4%. The study drew the donors from its roughly 130-subject validation cohort, separate from the approximately 700-subject first cohort.

Sequencing was performed on PBMCs. The V and J genes are TRBV6-5 and TRBJ2-7, with D possibly being TRBD1 (6 bases). This sequence was found in a woman between 25 and 40 years old in good health and CMV-seronegative. DNA for the CDR3: TGTGCCAGCAGTACTAATAGAGGGGGTAGCGAGCAGTACTTC. Its translation is CASSTNRGGSEQYF.